This T cell receptor (beta chain) was identified during a study of neurological immune-mediated disorders. Background on the study: The disease course was relapsing-remitting in roughly 30 and secondary progressive in about 9% of the 34 multiple sclerosis patients. Study-wide results and limits: As far as clinical or MRI features were concerned, none was associated with the multiple sclerosis repertoire cluster. Expanded clones shared no identical CDR3 amino acid sequences across subjects, which suggested private TCR-beta repertoires in all groups.

This clonotype was counted ten times or more. Its antigen remains unidentified. The making of cDNA relied on 5'RACE with 10-nucleotide random UMIs. TCRdb redid the calling of the 5' RACE reads with MiXCR, one entry per CDR3 protein. The table shows about 60,000 distinct CDR3 sequences, with around 3.9% occurring only once. Germline CDR1 reads MNHEY; CDR2 reads SMNVEV (reference sequence). V trimming: 8 bases; J trimming: 0 bases; junction bases outside the gene matches: 3. The CDR3 consists of 15 residues. This clonotype was obtained from a man aged 25 to 40 with multiple sclerosis. The sequenced sample consisted of PBMCs. V usage is TRBV27 and J usage is TRBJ2-2, with TRBD2 matching over 10 bases. CDR3 DNA: TGTGCCAGCCCTAGCGGGAGCGCGAACACCGGGGAGCTGTTTTTT. Translating it yields CASPSGSANTGELFF.